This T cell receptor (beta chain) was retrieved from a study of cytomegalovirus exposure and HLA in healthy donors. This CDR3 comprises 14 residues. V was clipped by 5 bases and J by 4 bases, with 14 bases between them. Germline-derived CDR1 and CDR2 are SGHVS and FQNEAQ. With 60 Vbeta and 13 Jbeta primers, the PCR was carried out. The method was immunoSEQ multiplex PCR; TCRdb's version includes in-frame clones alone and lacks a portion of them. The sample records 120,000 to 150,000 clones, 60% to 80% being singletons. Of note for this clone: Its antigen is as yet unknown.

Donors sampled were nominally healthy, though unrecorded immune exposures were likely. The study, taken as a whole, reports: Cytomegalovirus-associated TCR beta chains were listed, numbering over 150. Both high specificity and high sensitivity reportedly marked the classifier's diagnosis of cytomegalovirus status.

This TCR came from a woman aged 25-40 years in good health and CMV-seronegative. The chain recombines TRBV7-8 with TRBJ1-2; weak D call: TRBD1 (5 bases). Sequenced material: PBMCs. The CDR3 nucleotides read TGTGCCAGCAGCGACATCAGGGTTCGCTATGGCTACACCTTC. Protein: CASSDIRVRYGYTF.